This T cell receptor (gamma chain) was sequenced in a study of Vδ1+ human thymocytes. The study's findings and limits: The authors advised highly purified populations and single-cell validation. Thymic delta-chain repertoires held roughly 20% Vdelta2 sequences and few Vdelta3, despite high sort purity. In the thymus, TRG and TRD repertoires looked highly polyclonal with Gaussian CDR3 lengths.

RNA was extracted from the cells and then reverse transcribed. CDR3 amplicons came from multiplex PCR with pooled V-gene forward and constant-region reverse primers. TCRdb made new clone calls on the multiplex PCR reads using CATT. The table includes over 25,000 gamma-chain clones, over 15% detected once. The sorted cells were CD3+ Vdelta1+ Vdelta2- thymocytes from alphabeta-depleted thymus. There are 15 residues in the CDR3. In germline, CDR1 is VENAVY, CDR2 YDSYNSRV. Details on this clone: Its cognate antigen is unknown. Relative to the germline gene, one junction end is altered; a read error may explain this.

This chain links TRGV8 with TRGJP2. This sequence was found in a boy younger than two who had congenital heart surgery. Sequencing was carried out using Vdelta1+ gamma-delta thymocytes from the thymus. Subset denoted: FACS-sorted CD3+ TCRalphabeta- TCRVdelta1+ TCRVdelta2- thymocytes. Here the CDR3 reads CTTWDNRRSDWIKTF. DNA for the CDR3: TGTACCACCTGGGATAATCGGCGTAGTGATTGGATCAAGACGTTT.